Each of the 17 T cell receptor beta chains below was sequenced from the same sample in a study of blood T cell repertoires in COVID-19 (dated by TCRdb to the early 2020s). Receptor amplification or capture employed the immunoSEQ multiplex PCR assay. This is the immuneACCESS table as TCRdb keeps it, with only in-frame sequences that have V and J called. A part of the clones is gone; compared with another copy, unresolved V genes explain less than half, and the rest is unexplained. This sample is represented by around 300,000 clones; approximately 90% of them were singletons. The ten largest make up 2% to 2.5% of the sample. What was sequenced was PBMCs or T cells enriched from blood (not recorded which). The receptors here all came from a woman in her fifties or sixties in a cohort exposed to, infected with or recovered from COVID-19 (not recorded which).

Turning to this clone: The same CDR3 is also encoded by other DNA sequences in this sample. This chain links TRBV6-5 with TRBJ1-4; 7 nucleotides align to TRBD1. V lost 2 bases, J lost 5 bases, and 2 bases stayed unmatched. This CDR3 has 14 amino acids. Germline lookup yields CDR1 MNHEY and CDR2 SVGAGI. The CDR3 is CASSYGTVNEKLFF. DNA of the CDR3: TGTGCCAGCAGTTACGGGACAGTAAATGAAAAACTGTTTTTT.

This clone was seen only once. The rearrangement joins TRBV27 to TRBJ1-4, with TRBD1 as a possible D gene (5 bases). Trimming took off 7 bases at V and 7 bases at J, with 16 bases between the two ends. This CDR3 contains 14 residues. Germline loops: CDR1 MNHEY, CDR2 SMNVEV (reference sequence). The CDR3, as DNA: TGTGCCAGCACCCCGGACATCGACACTGAAAAACTGTTTTTT. The encoded protein is CASTPDIDTEKLFF.

This rearrangement joins TRBV6-5 to TRBJ2-5; 9 bases map to TRBD1. Germline loops: CDR1 MNHEY, CDR2 SVGAGI. There are 15 residues in the CDR3. Trimming at V came to 6 bases and at J to 2 bases, leaving 7 bases not matched to a gene. The CDR3 DNA reads TGTGCCAGCAGGACCGGGGACAGGGCGCAAGAGACCCAGTACTTC. It yields the protein CASRTGDRAQETQYF.

The chain recombines TRBV5-8 with TRBJ1-5; the match to TRBD1 covers 7 bases. Germline V gives CDR1 SGHTS, CDR2 YDEGEE. With 5 bases clipped from V and 6 bases from J, the junction kept 5 bases outside the gene matches. The CDR3 has 13 residues. The CDR3 DNA reads TGTGCCAGCAGGAGGACAGGCTTTCAGCCCCAGCATTTT. Its translation: CASRRTGFQPQHF.

The CDR3 region has the DNA TGTGCCAGCAGTTTAGATAGGGGGGGTAACTATGGCTACACCTTC. This codes for CASSLDRGGNYGYTF. This chain joins TRBV28 and TRBJ1-2, with a possible D match to TRBD1 (6 bases). CDR3 length: 15 residues. The V end was cut by 2 bases, the J end by 1 base, with 11 bases between. From germline, CDR1 is MDHEN and CDR2 SYDVKM.

The chain carries TRBV28 and TRBJ1-6; perhaps TRBD1 as D (6 bases). Trimming removed 6 bases at V and 7 bases at J, with 16 bases between. The germline gives CDR1 MDHEN, CDR2 SYDVKM. CDR3 length: 15 amino acids. CDR3 bases: TGTGCCAGCAGCTTTACGGGGGGCCCCAATTCACCCCTCCACTTT. Its protein product is CASSFTGGPNSPLHF.

The rearrangement links TRBV6-5 to TRBJ2-1; D may be TRBD2 (7 bases). CDR3 length: 13 residues. With 9 bases removed from V and 7 bases from J, the gap between germline ends came to 16 bases. The germline V gene has CDR1 MNHEY and CDR2 SVGAGI. The CDR3 bases are TGTGCCAGGGGGGGGCCATGGCCTAATGAGCAGTTCTTC. It translates to CARGGPWPNEQFF.

The chain employs TRBV7-9 and TRBJ2-7; the D gene is possibly TRBD1 (5 bases). Between the trimmed V and J ends, which lost 4 bases and 4 bases, there was a span of 11 bases. Germline assignment: CDR1 SEHNR and CDR2 FQNEAQ (reference sequence). The CDR3 totals 13 residues. CDR3 bases: TGTGCCAGCAGCTCAGGGAAGGGGTACGAGCAGTACTTC. Residues: CASSSGKGYEQYF.

This clone was detected once. The V and J genes are TRBV30 and TRBJ2-1; the match to TRBD1 covers 10 bases. Trimming at V came to 7 bases and at J to 4 bases, leaving 7 bases not matched to a gene. CDR3 length equals 14 residues. CDR1 GTSNPN and CDR2 SVGIG come from the germline V gene (reference sequence). Here the CDR3 DNA reads TGTGCCTACAACCGGGACAGGGGATACAATGAGCAGTTCTTC. Its translation: CAYNRDRGYNEQFF. The full variable domain, with the rest looked up from reference TRBV30 and TRBJ2-1, is SQTIHQWPATLVQPVGSPLSLECTVEGTSNPNLYWYRQAAGRGLQLLFYSVGIGQISSEVPQNLSASRPQDRQFILSSKKLLLSDSGFYLCAYNRDRGYNEQFFGPGTRLTVL.

This clone was found once. This chain connects TRBV10-1 to TRBJ2-2, with TRBD2 as a possible D gene (6 bases). Trimming shortened V by 6 bases and J by 4 bases, and 12 bases separated the two germline ends. The germline V gene encodes CDR1 WNHNN and CDR2 SYGVQD (reference sequence). This CDR3 has 14 residues. The CDR3 here is CASRSGVTTGELFF. The CDR3 nucleotides read TGCGCCAGCAGGTCGGGGGTGACCACCGGGGAGCTGTTTTTT.

V is TRBV7-9 and J is TRBJ1-5, with D tentatively TRBD1 (5 bases). The ends were cut back, 1 base at V and 4 bases at J, with 14 bases in the middle. Germline V gives CDR1 SEHNR, CDR2 FQNEAQ (reference sequence). The CDR3 is 16 amino acids. For the CDR3, the DNA is TGTGCCAGCAGCTTAGGACACCTCAAGGGGAATCAGCCCCAGCATTTT. Amino acids: CASSLGHLKGNQPQHF.

This CDR3 reads CASRATATYEQYF. The CDR3 nucleotides read TGCGCCAGCAGGGCGACAGCAACCTACGAGCAGTACTTC. The chain recombines TRBV5-1 with TRBJ2-7; D might be TRBD1 (5 bases). CDR3 length: 13 residues. V was clipped by 5 bases and J by 2 bases, with 11 bases between them. The germline gives CDR1 SGHRS, CDR2 YFSETQ.

The gene calls are TRBV3-1 (or the pseudogene TRBV3-2) and TRBJ2-3; 10 nucleotides align to TRBD2. The V gene's germline CDR1 is LGHDT and CDR2 YNNKEL (reference sequence). The CDR3 is made up of 17 amino acids. V was pared by 3 bases and J by 0 bases, with 6 bases of the junction left unmatched. CDR3 region: CASSHITSGMSTDTQYF. The CDR3 DNA is TGTGCCAGCAGCCATATTACTAGCGGGATGAGCACAGATACGCAGTATTTT.

The V call is TRBV27, the J call TRBJ2-7; the match to TRBD1 covers 10 bases. Germline loops: CDR1 MNHEY, CDR2 SMNVEV (reference sequence). V shed 6 bases and J 3 bases; nucleotides not matched to a gene: 5. The CDR3 contains 14 residues. CDR3 sequence (DNA): TGTGCCAGCAGCCCAGGGACAGGGGACTACGAGCAGTACTTC. Translating gives CASSPGTGDYEQYF.

The table lists this clone with a count of one. The chain carries TRBV20-1 and TRBJ2-1; 14 nucleotides match TRBD2. The CDR3 runs to 16 residues. In germline, CDR1 is DFQATT, CDR2 SNEGSKA (reference sequence). After removal of 3 bases from V and 3 bases from J, the junction contained 4 bases not matched to a gene. The CDR3 loop reads CSASGLAGGFYNEQFF. DNA for the CDR3: TGCAGTGCTAGTGGACTAGCGGGAGGATTCTACAATGAGCAGTTCTTC.

The V and J genes are TRBV5-3 and TRBJ2-7, with 11 bases lining up with TRBD2. TRBV5-3 is given ORF status, its function remaining uncertain. The junction had 6 bases not matched to a gene; V was cut back by 1 base and J by 9 bases. This CDR3 is 14 amino acids long. This CDR3 reads CARSLTSGRLTQYF. CDR3 DNA sequence: TGTGCCAGAAGCTTGACTAGCGGGAGATTAACGCAGTACTTC.

This chain joins TRBV9 and TRBJ2-3; 11 nucleotides line up with TRBD2. Germline V gene sequence: CDR1 SGDLS, CDR2 YYNGEE. The CDR3 is made up of 15 amino acids. J was trimmed by 3 bases and V by 4 bases; bases with no gene match: 4. In DNA, the CDR3 is TGTGCCAGCAGCATCTCTAGCGGGAGGACAGATACGCAGTATTTT. It encodes CASSISSGRTDTQYF.